This T cell receptor (beta chain) was identified during a study of T cells in Graves' hyperthyroidism and ophthalmopathy. Study-wide results and limits: From stable hyperthyroidism, ophthalmopathy was set apart by a 13 V-J model. Within blood appeared most thyroid clonotypes that had expanded above 0.001.

This clonotype was seen repeatedly, ten times or more. Its antigen is unidentified. Diagnosis rested on symptoms, serum thyroxine and TRAb, thyroid ultrasound, and orbital computed tomography. The CDR3 sequence is 14 residues long. Trimming removed 2 bases at V and 6 bases at J, with 14 bases between. Germline assignment: CDR1 MGHRA and CDR2 YSYEKL. The CDR3 regions of TCR beta were amplified from RNA transcripts. First-round RT-PCR of the TCR CDR3 relied on the HTBI primer set. TCRdb reprocessed the multiplex PCR reads via MiXCR and lists one record per CDR3 protein. This table has roughly 500,000 distinct CDR3 sequences, about 43% appearing once.

The origin of this receptor is an adult woman with Graves' disease, either hyperthyroidism or ophthalmopathy (not recorded which). The specimen sequenced was peripheral blood or thyroid tissue (not recorded which). The genes are TRBV4-1 and TRBJ2-7; D is uncertain. The CDR3 protein is CASSQLPTSLEQYF. The CDR3, as DNA: TGCGCCAGCAGCCAACTCCCGACGAGCCTCGAGCAGTACTTC.